The rows below give T cell receptor beta chains drawn from one sample of a study of tumor and adjacent non-tumor tissue in lung cancer. TCRdb independently ran MiXCR on the multiplex PCR reads; one entry per CDR3 protein. The table lists 200,000 to 250,000 distinct CDR3 sequences, about 71% of them singletons. Sample: lung tumor tissue. Every receptor here comes from a man between 60 and 70 years old with non-small cell lung cancer. Each CDR3 is given with its conserved first and last residue. A D gene is named only where the DNA matches it firmly. Only part of the rows carry a size: once, few, many, or a class if the clone is expanded.

>TRBD1|TRBJ2-3|TRBV29-1|many
CSVPRTGGNTQYF
TGCAGCGTTCCACGGACAGGAGGAAATACGCAGTATTTT
>-|TRBJ1-5|TRBV11-2|once
CASNLDGNSNQPQHF
TGTGCCAGCAACTTAGATGGGAACAGTAATCAGCCCCAGCATTTT
>-|TRBJ1-3|TRBV12-3/TRBV12-4|-
CASSFGAGRNTIYF
TGTGCCAGCAGTTTTGGGGCGGGACGGAACACCATATATTTT
>-|TRBJ1-5|TRBV20-1|-
CSASPRQFSNQTQHF
TGCAGTGCTAGCCCCAGACAGTTTAGCAATCAGACCCAGCATTTT
>TRBD2|TRBJ2-5|TRBV20-1|-
CGASSGLPGGETQYF
TGCGGTGCTTCTTCCGGCCTACCGGGAGGGGAGACCCAGTACTTC
>TRBD1|TRBJ1-2|TRBV6-1|-
CTSREARQGDYGYTF
TGTACCAGCAGAGAAGCTCGACAGGGAGACTATGGCTACACCTTC
>TRBD2|TRBJ2-7|TRBV4-1|-
CASSPPSGGSYAYEQYF
TGCGCCAGCAGCCCCCCCTCGGGGGGTTCGTACGCCTACGAGCAGTACTTC
>TRBD1|TRBJ1-4|TRBV20-1|many
CSAWTGGTGEKLFF
TGCAGTGCTTGGACAGGGGGCACGGGAGAAAAACTGTTTTTT
>-|TRBJ2-7|TRBV6-5|-
CVSGYGGVTRYDQYF
TGTGTCAGCGGCTATGGGGGAGTCACTCGCTACGATCAGTATTTC
>-|TRBJ2-6|TRBV4-3|-
CASSQDMVSGANVLTF
TGCGCCAGCAGCCAGGACATGGTCTCTGGGGCCAACGTCCTGACTTTC
>-|TRBJ1-2|TRBV11-2|-
CVSSPGLTYGYTF
TGTGTCAGCAGCCCGGGTCTCACGTATGGTTACACCTTC